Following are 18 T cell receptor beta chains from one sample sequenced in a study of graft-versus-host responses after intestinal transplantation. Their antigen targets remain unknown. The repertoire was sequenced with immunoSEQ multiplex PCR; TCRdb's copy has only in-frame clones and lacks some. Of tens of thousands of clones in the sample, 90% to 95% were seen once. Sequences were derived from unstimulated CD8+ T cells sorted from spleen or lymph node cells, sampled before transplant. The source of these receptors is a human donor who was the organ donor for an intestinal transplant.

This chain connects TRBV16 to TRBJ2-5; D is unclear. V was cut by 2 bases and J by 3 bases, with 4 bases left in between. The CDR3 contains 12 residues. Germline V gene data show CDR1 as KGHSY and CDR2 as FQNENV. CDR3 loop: CASSQIKETQYF. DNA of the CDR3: TGTGCCAGCAGCCAAATTAAAGAGACCCAGTACTTC.

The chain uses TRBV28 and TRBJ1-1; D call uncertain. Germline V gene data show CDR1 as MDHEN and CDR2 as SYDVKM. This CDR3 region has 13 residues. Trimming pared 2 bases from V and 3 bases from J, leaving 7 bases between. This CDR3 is CASSLESYTEAFF. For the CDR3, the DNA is TGTGCCAGCAGTTTAGAGTCGTACACTGAAGCTTTCTTT. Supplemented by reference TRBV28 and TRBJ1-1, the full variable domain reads DVKVTQSSRYLVKRTGEKVFLECVQDMDHENMFWYRQDPGLGLRLIYFSYDVKMKEKGDIPEGYSVSREKKERFSLILESASTNQTSMYLCASSLESYTEAFFGQGTRLTVV.

The CDR3 DNA reads TGTGCCAGCAGCTTAGCGGGACTAGCTGGGGACGAGCAGTACTTC. It translates to CASSLAGLAGDEQYF. The chain employs TRBV11-2 and TRBJ2-7; 9 nucleotides agree with TRBD2. This CDR3 comprises 15 residues. J lost 5 bases, V lost 1 base, and 6 bases had no gene match. Germline lookup yields CDR1 SGHAT and CDR2 FQNNGV.

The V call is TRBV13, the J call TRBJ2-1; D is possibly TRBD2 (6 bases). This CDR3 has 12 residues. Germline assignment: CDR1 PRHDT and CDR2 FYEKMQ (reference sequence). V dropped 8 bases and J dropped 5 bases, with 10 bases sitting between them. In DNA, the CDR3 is TGTGCCAGCGAGGGACTTGACAATGAGCAGTTCTTC. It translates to CASEGLDNEQFF.

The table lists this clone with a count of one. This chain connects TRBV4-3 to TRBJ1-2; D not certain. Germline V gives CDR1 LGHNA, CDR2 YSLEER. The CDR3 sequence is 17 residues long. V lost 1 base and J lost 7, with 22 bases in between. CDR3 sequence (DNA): TGCGCCAGCAGCCAAGTACTGTCGGACTCCCCCCGGGGTGGCTACACCTTC. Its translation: CASSQVLSDSPRGGYTF.

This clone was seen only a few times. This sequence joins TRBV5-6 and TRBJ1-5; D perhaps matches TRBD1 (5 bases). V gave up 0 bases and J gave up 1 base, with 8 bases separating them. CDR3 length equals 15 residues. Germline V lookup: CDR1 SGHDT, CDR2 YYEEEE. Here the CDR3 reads CASSLGPGSNQPQHF. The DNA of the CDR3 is TGTGCCAGCAGCTTGGGTCCAGGGAGCAATCAGCCCCAGCATTTT.

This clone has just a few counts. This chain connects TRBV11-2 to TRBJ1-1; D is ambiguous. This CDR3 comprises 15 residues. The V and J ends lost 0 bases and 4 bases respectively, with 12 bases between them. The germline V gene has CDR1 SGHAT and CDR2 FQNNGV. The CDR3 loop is CASSLEAGWGTEAFF. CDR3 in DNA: TGTGCCAGCAGCTTAGAAGCGGGGTGGGGCACTGAAGCTTTCTTT.

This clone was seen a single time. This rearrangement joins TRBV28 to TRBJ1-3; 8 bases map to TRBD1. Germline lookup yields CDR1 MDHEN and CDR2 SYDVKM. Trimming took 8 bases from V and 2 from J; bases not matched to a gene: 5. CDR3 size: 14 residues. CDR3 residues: CASGPGGTGNTIYF. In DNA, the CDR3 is TGTGCCAGCGGTCCAGGGGGCACTGGAAACACCATATATTTT.

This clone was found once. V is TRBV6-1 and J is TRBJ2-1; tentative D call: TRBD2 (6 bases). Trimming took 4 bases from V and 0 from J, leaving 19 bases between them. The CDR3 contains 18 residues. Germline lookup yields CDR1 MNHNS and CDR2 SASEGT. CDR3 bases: TGTGCCAGCAGTGCGACTAGTATCACGGTTCCCTCCTACAATGAGCAGTTCTTC. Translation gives CASSATSITVPSYNEQFF.

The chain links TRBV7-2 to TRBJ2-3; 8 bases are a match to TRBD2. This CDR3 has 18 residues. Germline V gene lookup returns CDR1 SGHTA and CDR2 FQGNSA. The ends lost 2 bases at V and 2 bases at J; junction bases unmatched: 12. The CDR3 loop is CASSLPVGEREFTDTQYF. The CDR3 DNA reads TGTGCCAGCAGCTTACCAGTCGGCGAGCGGGAGTTCACAGATACGCAGTATTTT.

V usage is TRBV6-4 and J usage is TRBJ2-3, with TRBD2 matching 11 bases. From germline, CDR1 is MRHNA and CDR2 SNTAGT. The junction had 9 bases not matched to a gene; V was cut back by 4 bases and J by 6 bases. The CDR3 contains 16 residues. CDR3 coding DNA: TGTGCCAGCAGTGTCGGTAGCGGGAGGGCCTCGGATACGCAGTATTTT. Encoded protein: CASSVGSGRASDTQYF.

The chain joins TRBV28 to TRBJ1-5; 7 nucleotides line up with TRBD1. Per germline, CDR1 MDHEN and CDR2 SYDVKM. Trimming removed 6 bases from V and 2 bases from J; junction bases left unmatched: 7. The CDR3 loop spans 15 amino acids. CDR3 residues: CASRAGGEGNQPQHF. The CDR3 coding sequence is TGTGCCAGCAGGGCAGGGGGAGAAGGCAATCAGCCCCAGCATTTT.

CDR3 region: CASSPGRDRSYNEQFF. CDR3 nucleotides: TGTGCCAGCAGTCCCGGACGGGACAGATCCTACAATGAGCAGTTCTTC. The chain couples TRBV27 to TRBJ2-1; 7 nucleotides agree with TRBD1. The J segment lost 1 base and the V segment lost 5 bases, leaving 8 bases of the junction unmatched. The length of the CDR3 is 16 residues. Germline CDR1 MNHEY, CDR2 SMNVEV (reference sequence).

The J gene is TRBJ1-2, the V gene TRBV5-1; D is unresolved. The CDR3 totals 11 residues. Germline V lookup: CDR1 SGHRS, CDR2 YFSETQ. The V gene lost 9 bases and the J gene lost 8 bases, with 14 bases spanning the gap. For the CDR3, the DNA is TGCGCCACCCCGGTTCATTTGGGCTACACCTTC. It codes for CATPVHLGYTF.

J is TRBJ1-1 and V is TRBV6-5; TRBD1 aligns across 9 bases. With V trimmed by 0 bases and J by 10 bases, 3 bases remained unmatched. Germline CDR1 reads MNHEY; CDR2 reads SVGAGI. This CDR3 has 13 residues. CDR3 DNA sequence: TGTGCCAGCAGTTACTCACAGGGGGCCGGAGCTTTCTTT. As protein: CASSYSQGAGAFF.

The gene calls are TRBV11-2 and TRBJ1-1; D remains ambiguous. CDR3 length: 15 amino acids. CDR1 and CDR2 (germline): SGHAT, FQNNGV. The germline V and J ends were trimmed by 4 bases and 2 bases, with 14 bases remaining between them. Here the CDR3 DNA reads TGTGCCAGCAGCTCGGGTTGGGCGGGCAACACTGAAGCTTTCTTT. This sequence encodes CASSSGWAGNTEAFF.

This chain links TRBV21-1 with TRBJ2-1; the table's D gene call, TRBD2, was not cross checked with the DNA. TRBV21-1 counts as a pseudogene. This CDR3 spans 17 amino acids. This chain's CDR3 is CASTEGVYPSSYNEQFF. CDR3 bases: TGTGCCAGCACGGAGGGAGTATACCCAAGCTCCTACAATGAGCAGTTCTTC.

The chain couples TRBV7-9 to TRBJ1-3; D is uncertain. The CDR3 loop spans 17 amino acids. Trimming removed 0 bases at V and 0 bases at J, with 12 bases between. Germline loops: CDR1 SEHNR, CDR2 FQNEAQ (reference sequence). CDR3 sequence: CASSLAPRDFSGNTIYF. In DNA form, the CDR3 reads TGTGCCAGCAGCTTAGCGCCCAGAGACTTCTCTGGAAACACCATATATTTT.